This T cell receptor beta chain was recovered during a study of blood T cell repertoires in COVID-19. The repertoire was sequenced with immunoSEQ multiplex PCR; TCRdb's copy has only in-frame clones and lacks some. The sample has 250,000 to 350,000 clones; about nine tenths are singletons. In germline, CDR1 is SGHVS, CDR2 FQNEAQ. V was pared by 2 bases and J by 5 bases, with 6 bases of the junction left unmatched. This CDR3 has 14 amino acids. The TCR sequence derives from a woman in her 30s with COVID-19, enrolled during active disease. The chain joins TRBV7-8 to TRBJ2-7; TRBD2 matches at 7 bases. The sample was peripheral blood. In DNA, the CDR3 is TGTGCCAGCAGCTTACGGGACTACGGGGACGAGCAGTACTTC. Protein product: CASSLRDYGDEQYF.